This T cell receptor (beta chain) is from a study of T cells after yellow fever vaccination. Concerning this clonotype: At one end the junction does not follow the germline gene, possibly because of a read error.

Template switching with 5'RACE generated the TCR cDNA and added a universal primer site and UMIs. TCRdb called the 5' RACE reads again in MiXCR, with one record for every CDR3 protein. This sample has 200,000 to 250,000 distinct CDR3 sequences; about 7% occur once, and the top ten carry 0.65% to 0.9%. CDR3 size: 17 residues. CDR1 is SGDLS and CDR2 is YYNGEE in the germline V gene. This clonotype originated in a man aged 30 to 45 who received the YFV17D yellow fever vaccine. The source was CD4+ T cells sorted from PBMCs, collected 15 days after the yellow fever booster vaccination. J is TRBJ2-1 and V is TRBV9; TRBD2 agrees at 14 bases. In DNA, the CDR3 is TGTGCCAGCGGCGTAGGGACTAGCGGGAGCGTGGACAATGAGCAGTTCTTC. It translates to CASGVGTSGSVDNEQFF.